This TCR beta chain was captured in a study of regulatory T cells in long-lasting Graves disease. CDR3-region Arm-PCR and iRepertoire HTBI primers produced the TCR beta libraries. TCRdb itself ran the multiplex PCR reads through MiXCR, one entry per CDR3 protein. The table records around 500,000 distinct CDR3 sequences, about 16% of them present only once. This CDR3 region has 14 residues. V gave up 4 bases and J gave up 6 bases, with 13 bases separating them. Looked up from germline, CDR1 is MDHEN and CDR2 is SYDVKM. Time point in this sample: newly diagnosed GD, antithyroid drugs for less than 3 months. Making the TCR library involved RNA that had been extracted from PBMCs. This clonotype was detected ten times or more. These sequences were also reported in another study, on T cells in Graves' hyperthyroidism and ophthalmopathy.

The specimen comprised peripheral blood mononuclear cells (PBMCs), sampled at new diagnosis, from a patient treated with antithyroid drugs. This sequence was found in a middle-aged woman with Graves disease. This rearrangement joins TRBV28 to TRBJ1-3; D gene uncertain. In DNA form, the CDR3 reads TGTGCCAGCAGTTGGGTAGTAGACCCAAACACCATATATTTT. This codes for CASSWVVDPNTIYF.